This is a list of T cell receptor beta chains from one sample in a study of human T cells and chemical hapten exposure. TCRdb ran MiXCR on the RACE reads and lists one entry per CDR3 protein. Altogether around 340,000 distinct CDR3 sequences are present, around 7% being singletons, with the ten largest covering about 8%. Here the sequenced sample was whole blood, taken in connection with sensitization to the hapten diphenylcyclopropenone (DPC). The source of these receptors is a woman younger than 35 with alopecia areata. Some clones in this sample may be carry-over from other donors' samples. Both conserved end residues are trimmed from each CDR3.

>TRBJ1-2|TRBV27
ASSLSPGAEFNYGYT
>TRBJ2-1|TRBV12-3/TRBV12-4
ASSPSGGASYNEQF
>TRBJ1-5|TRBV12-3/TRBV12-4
ASSSKSNQPQH
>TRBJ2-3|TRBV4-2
ASSQEREDTQY
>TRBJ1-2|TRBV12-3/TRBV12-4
ASSPSPTAHGYT
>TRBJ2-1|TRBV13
ASSLGAYDFSSYNEQF
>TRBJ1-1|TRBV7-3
ASSRVPGRAGDTEAF
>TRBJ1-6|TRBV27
ASSLTRQGGSPLH
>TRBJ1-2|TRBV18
ASSLQDRGINGYT
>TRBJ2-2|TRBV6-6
ASSYPGGRGTGELF
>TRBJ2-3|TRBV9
ASSVEERGTTDTQY
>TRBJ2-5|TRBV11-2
ASSFGGETQY
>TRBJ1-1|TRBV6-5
ASSYGQGSTEAF
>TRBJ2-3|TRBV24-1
ATSAPRTTDTQY
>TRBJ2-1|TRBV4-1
ASSQQGAIVSEQF
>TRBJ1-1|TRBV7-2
ASSSYGLRTEAF
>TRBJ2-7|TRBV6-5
ASSSTGSYEQY
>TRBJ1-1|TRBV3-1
ASSQVTRFGPNTEAF
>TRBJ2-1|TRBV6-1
ASSFRTPHNEQF
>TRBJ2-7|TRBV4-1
ASSQVSSAPYEQY
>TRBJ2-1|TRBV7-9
ASSLFSIDEQF
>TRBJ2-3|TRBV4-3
ASSQEETSGGRTDTQY
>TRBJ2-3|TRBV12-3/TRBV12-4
ASRAGFADTQY
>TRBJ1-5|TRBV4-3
ASSQDIGVRGQPQH
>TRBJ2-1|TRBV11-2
ASSPTGTAHNEQF
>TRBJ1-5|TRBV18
ASSPRADQPQH
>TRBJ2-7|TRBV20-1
SATDTSLSYEQY
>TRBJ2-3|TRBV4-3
ASSQEPGTDTQY
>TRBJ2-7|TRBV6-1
ASSFPANREDEQY
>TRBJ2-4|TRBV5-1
ASSLVPEGNIQY
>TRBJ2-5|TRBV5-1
ASSLEPAGQETQY
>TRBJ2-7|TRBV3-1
ASSQEMGSYEQY
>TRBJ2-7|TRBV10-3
AISESRGASEQY
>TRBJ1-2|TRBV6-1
ASEAFYYGYT
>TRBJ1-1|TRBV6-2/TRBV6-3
ASRTGGTEAF
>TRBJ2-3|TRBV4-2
ASSPQQGVQPDTQY
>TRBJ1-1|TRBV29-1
SVLDRGNTEAF
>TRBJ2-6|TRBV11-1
ASSLGSSGANVLT
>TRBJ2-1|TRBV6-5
ASSYVFGSSYNEQF
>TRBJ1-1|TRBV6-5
ASSYSNTAEAF
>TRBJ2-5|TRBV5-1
ASSGMDRGQQETQY
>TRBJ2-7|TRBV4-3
ASSQEAGTGGREQY